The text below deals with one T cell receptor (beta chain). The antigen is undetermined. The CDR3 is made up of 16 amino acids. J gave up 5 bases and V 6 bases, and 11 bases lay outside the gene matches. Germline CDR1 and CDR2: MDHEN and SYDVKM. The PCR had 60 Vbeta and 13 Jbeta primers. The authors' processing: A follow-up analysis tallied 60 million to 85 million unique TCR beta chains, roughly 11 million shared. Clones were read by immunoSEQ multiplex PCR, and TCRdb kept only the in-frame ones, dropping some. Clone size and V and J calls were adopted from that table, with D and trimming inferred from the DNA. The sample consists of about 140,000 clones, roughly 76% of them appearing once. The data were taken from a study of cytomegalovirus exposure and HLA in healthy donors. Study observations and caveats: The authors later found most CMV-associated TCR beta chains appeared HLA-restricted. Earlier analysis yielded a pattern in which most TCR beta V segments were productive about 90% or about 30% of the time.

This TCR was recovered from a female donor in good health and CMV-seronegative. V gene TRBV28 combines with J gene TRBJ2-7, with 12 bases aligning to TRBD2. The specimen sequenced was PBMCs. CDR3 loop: CASRPLAGGPGDEQYF. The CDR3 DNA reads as TGTGCCAGCAGACCTCTAGCGGGAGGGCCTGGGGACGAGCAGTACTTC. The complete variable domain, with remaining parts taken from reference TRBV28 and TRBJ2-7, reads DVKVTQSSRYLVKRTGEKVFLECVQDMDHENMFWYRQDPGLGLRLIYFSYDVKMKEKGDIPEGYSVSREKKERFSLILESASTNQTSMYLCASRPLAGGPGDEQYFGPGTRLTVT.